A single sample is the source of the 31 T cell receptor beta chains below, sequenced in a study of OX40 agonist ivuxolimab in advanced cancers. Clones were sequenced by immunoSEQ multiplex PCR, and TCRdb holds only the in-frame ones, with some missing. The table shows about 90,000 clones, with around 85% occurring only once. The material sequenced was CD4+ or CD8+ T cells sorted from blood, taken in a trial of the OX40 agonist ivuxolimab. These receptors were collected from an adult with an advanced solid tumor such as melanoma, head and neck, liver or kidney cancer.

The CDR3 nucleotides read TGTGCCAGCAGCCCCACTTACATTAGCGGAAATGAGCAGTTCTTC. It codes for CASSPTYISGNEQFF. The J gene is TRBJ2-1, the V gene TRBV5-4; D might be TRBD2 (6 bases). The germline CDR1 and CDR2 sequences are SGHNT and YYREEE (reference sequence). V was trimmed by 4 bases and J by 7 bases, leaving 18 bases between them. The CDR3 contains 15 residues. The full variable domain, in which reference TRBV5-4 and TRBJ2-1 provide the parts outside the CDR3, is ETGVTQSPTHLIKTRGQQVTLRCSSQSGHNTVSWYQQALGQGPQFIFQYYREEENGRGNFPPRFSGLQFPNYSSELNVNALELDDSALYLCASSPTYISGNEQFFGPGTRLTVL.

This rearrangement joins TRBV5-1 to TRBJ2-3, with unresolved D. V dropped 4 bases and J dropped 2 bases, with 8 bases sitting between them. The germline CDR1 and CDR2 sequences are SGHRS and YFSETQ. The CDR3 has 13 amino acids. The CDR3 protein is CASSLQPTDTQYF. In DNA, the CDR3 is TGCGCCAGCAGCCTACAACCCACAGATACGCAGTATTTT.

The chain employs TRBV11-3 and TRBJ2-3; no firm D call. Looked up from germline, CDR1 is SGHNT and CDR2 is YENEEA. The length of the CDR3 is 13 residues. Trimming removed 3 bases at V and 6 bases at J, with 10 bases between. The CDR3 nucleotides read TGTGCCAGCAGCTTTAGGATAGAGGATACGCAGTATTTT. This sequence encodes CASSFRIEDTQYF.

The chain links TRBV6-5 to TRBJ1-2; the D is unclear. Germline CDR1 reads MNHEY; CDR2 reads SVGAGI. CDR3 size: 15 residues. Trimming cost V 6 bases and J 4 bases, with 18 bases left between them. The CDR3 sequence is CASSPGPNGRYGYTF. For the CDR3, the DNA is TGTGCCAGCAGCCCCGGGCCAAATGGCCGCTATGGCTACACCTTC.

Written as DNA, the CDR3 is TGCGCCAGCAGTCAAGGTTCCCGACAGTACTACGAGCAGTACGTC. Its translation is CASSQGSRQYYEQYV. The J gene is TRBJ2-7, the V gene TRBV23-1; tentative D call: TRBD1 (5 bases). TRBV23-1 is filed as an ORF, its function uncertain. The CDR3 totals 15 residues. With 2 bases removed from V and 3 bases from J, the gap between germline ends came to 14 bases.

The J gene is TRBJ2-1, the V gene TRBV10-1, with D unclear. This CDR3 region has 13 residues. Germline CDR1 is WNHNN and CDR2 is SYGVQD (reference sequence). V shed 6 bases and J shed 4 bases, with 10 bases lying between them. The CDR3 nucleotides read TGCGCCAGCAGAGGTGGGCTATACAATGAGCAGTTCTTC. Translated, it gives CASRGGLYNEQFF.

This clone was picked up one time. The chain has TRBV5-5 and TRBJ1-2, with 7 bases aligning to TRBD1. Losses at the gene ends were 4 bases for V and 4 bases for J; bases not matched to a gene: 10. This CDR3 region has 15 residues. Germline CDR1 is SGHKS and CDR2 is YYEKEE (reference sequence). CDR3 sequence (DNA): TGTGCCAGCAGCCCCGCGACAGGGTATGGCTATGGCTACACCTTC. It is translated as CASSPATGYGYGYTF.

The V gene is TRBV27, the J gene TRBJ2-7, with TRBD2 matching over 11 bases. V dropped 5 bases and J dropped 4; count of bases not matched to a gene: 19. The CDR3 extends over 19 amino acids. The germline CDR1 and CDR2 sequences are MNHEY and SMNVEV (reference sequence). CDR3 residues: CASSRLGGSGRATRYEQYF. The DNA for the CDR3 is TGTGCCAGCAGTCGCCTAGGTGGTAGCGGGAGGGCAACTCGTTACGAGCAGTACTTC.

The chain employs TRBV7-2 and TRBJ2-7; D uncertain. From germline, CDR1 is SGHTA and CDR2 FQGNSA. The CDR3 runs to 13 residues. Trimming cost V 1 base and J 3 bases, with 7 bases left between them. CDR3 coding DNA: TGTGCCAGCAGCTTAGTTGTCGACTACGAGCAGTACTTC. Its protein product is CASSLVVDYEQYF.

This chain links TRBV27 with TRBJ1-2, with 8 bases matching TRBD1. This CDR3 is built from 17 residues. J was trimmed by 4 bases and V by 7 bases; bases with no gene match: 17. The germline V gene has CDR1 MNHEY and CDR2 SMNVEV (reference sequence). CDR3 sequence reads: CASTYSRTGSHSYGYTF. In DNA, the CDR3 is TGTGCCAGCACCTACTCCCGGACAGGGAGTCATTCCTATGGCTACACCTTC.

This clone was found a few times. CDR3 bases: TGCGCCAGCAGAAATTCTTTCACAGATACGCAGTATTTT. This codes for CASRNSFTDTQYF. The chain recombines TRBV5-1 with TRBJ2-3; D is unresolved. The CDR3 has 13 amino acids. CDR1 is SGHRS, CDR2 YFSETQ, per germline. Trimming took 5 bases from V and 2 from J, leaving 9 bases between them.

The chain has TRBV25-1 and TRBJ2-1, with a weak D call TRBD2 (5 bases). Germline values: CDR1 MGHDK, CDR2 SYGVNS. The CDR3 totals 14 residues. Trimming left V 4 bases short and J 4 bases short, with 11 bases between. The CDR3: CASSVLTSYNEQFF. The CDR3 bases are TGTGCCAGCAGTGTCCTAACTAGTTACAATGAGCAGTTCTTC.

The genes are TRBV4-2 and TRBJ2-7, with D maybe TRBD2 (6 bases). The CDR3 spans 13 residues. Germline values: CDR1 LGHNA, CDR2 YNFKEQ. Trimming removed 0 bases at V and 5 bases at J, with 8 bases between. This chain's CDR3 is CASSQDGGDEQYV. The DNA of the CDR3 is TGTGCCAGCAGCCAAGACGGCGGGGACGAGCAGTACGTC.

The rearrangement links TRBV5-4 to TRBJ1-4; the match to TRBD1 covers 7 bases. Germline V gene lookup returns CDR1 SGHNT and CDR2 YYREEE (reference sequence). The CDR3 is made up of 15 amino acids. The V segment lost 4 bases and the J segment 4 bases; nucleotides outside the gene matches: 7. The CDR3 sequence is CASSRDRAFNEKLFF. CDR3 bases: TGTGCCAGCAGCCGCGACAGGGCCTTTAATGAAAAACTGTTTTTT. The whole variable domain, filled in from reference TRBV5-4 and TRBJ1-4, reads ETGVTQSPTHLIKTRGQQVTLRCSSQSGHNTVSWYQQALGQGPQFIFQYYREEENGRGNFPPRFSGLQFPNYSSELNVNALELDDSALYLCASSRDRAFNEKLFFGSGTQLSVL.

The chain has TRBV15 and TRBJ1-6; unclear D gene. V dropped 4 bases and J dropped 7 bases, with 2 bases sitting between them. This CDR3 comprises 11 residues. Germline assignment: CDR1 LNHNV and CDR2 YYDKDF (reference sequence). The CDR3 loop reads CATSNNSPLHF. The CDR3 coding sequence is TGTGCCACCAGCAACAATTCACCCCTCCACTTT.

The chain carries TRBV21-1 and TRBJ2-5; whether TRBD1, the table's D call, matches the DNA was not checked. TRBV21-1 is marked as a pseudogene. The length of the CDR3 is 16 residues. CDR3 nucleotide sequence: TGTGCCAGCAGCAAAGGGGACAGGGGCCGTCAAGAGACCCAGTACTTC. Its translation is CASSKGDRGRQETQYF.

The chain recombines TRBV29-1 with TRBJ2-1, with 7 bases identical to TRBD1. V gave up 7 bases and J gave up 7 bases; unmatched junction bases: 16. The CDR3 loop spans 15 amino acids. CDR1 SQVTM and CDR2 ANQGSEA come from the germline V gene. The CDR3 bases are TGCAGCGCCCCAACCCCAACTGACAGGGAAAATGAGCAGTTCTTC. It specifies CSAPTPTDRENEQFF.

The CDR3 DNA reads as TGTGCCAGCAGCTTCACAGGGCCGGAGACCCAGTACTTC. Residues: CASSFTGPETQYF. The J gene is TRBJ2-5, the V gene TRBV7-6, with TRBD1 as a possible D gene (6 bases). Trimming shortened V by 3 bases and J by 5 bases, and 10 bases separated the two germline ends. Germline V gene lookup returns CDR1 SGHVS and CDR2 FNYEAQ. The CDR3 loop spans 13 amino acids.

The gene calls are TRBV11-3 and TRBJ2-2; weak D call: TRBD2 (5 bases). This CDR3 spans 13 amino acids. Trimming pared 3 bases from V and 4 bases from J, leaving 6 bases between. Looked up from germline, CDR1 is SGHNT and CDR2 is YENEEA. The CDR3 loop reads CASSFSATGELFF. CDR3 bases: TGTGCCAGCAGCTTTAGCGCCACCGGGGAGCTGTTTTTT. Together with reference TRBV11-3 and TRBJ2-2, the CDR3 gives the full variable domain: EAGVVQSPRYKIIEKKQPVAFWCNPISGHNTLYWYLQNLGQGPELLIRYENEEAVDDSQLPKDRFSAERLKGVDSTLKIQPAELGDSAVYLCASSFSATGELFFGEGSRLTVL.

CDR3: CASNRRDRVINSPLHF. CDR3 nucleotides: TGTGCCAGTAACCGAAGGGACAGGGTGATTAATTCACCCCTCCACTTT. This sequence joins TRBV19 and TRBJ1-6, with 9 bases matching TRBD1. The germline gives CDR1 LNHDA, CDR2 SQIVND (reference sequence). After removal of 7 bases from V and 6 bases from J, the junction contained 10 bases not matched to a gene. The CDR3 runs 16 residues.

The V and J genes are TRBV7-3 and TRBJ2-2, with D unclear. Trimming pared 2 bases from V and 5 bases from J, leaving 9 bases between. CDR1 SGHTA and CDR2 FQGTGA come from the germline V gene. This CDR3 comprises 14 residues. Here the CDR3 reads CASSLGRETGELFF. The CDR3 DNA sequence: TGTGCCAGCAGCTTAGGACGAGAGACCGGGGAGCTGTTTTTT.

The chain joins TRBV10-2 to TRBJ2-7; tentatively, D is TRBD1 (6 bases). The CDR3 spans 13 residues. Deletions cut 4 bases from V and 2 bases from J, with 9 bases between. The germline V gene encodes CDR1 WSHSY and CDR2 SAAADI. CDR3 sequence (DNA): TGCGCCAGCAGTGGGGGGCCGACCTACGAGCAGTACTTC. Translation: CASSGGPTYEQYF.

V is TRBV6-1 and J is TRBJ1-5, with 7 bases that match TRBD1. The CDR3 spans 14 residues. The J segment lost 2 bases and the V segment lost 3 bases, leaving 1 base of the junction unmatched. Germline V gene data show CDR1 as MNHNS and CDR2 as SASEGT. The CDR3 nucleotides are TGTGCCAGCAGTGACCAGGGGGGCAATCAGCCCCAGCATTTT. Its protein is CASSDQGGNQPQHF.

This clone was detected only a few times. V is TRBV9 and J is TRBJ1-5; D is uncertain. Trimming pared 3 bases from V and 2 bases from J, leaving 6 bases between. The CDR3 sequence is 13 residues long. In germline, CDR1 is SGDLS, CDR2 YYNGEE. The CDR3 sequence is CASSGGGNQPQHF. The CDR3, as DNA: TGTGCCAGCAGCGGTGGAGGCAATCAGCCCCAGCATTTT.

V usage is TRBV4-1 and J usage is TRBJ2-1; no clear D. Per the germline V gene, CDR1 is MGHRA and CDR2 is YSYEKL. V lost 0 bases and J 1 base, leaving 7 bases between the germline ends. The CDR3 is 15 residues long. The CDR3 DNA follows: TGCGCCAGCAGCCAAGATGTACAGTCCTACAATGAGCAGTTCTTC. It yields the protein CASSQDVQSYNEQFF.

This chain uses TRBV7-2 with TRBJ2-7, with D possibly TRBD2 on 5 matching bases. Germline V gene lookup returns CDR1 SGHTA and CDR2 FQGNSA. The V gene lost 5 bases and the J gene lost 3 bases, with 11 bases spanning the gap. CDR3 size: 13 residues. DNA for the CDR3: TGTGCCAGCAGCCACGGACGGGACTACGAGCAGTACGTC. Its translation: CASSHGRDYEQYV.

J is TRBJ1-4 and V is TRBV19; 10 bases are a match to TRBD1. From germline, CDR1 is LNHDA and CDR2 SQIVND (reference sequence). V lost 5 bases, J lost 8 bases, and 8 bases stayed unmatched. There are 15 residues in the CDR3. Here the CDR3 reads CASSPRDRGREKLFF. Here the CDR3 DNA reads TGTGCCAGTAGTCCGCGCGACAGGGGGCGGGAAAAACTGTTTTTT.

In DNA, the CDR3 is TGTGCCAGCTCACCTCCCCAGCGGGGACAAGAGACCCAGTACTTC. Residues: CASSPPQRGQETQYF. The rearrangement links TRBV18 to TRBJ2-5; 7 bases are a match to TRBD2. The CDR3 runs to 15 residues. Germline-derived CDR1 and CDR2 are KGHSH and LQKENI. With V trimmed by 3 bases and J by 2 bases, 6 bases remained unmatched.

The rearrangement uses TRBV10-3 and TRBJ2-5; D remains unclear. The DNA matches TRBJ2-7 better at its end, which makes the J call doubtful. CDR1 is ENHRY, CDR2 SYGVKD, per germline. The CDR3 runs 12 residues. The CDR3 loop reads CAISDVRYEQYF. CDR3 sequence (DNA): TGTGCCATCAGTGACGTTCGGTACGAGCAGTACTTC.

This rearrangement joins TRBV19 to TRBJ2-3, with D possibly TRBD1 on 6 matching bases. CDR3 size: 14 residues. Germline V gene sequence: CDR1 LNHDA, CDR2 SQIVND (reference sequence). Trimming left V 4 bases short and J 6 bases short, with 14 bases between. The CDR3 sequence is CASSTDRSRDTQYF. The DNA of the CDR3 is TGTGCCAGTAGTACCGACAGGTCCAGGGATACGCAGTATTTT.

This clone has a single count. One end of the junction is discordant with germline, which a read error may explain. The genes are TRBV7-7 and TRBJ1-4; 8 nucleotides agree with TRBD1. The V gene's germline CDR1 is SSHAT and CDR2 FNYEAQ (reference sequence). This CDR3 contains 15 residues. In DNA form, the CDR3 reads TGTGCTAGCAGCCTCGGGACAGGTGAAAGCGAAAAACTGTTTTTT. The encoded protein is CASSLGTGESEKLFF. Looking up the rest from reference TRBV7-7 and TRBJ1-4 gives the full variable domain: GAGVSQSPRYKVTKRGQDVTLRCDPISSHATLYWYQQALGQGPEFLTYFNYEAQPDKSGLPSDRFSAERPEGSISTLTIQRTEQRDSAMYRCASSLGTGESEKLFFGSGTQLSVL.